One sample yielded the 10 T cell receptor beta chains listed below, sequenced in a study of blood T cell repertoires in COVID-19. Clones were sequenced by immunoSEQ multiplex PCR, and TCRdb holds only the in-frame ones, with some missing. The sample includes under 250,000 clones, just under 85% of them seen just once. The sequencing sample was made of peripheral blood. The receptors stem from a man in his fifties with acute or convalescent COVID-19.

Only one count was recorded for this clone. The rearrangement uses TRBV7-9 and TRBJ2-7; tentatively, D is TRBD2 (5 bases). Germline-derived CDR1 and CDR2 are SEHNR and FQNEAQ (reference sequence). The CDR3 consists of 14 residues. Trimming removed 2 bases from V and 0 bases from J, with 8 bases in between. CDR3 protein: CASSLSGTSYEQYF. The CDR3 DNA reads as TGTGCCAGCAGCTTATCGGGAACCTCCTACGAGCAGTACTTC.

J is TRBJ1-5 and V is TRBV5-6; 9 nucleotides match TRBD1. With 0 bases clipped from V and 7 bases from J, the junction kept 8 bases outside the gene matches. The length of the CDR3 is 16 residues. Per germline, CDR1 SGHDT and CDR2 YYEEEE. The CDR3 nucleotides read TGTGCCAGCAGCTTGGGATGGGGACAGGGAGAACAGCCCCAGCATTTT. Residues: CASSLGWGQGEQPQHF. The full variable domain, rest sourced from reference TRBV5-6 and TRBJ1-5, is DAGVTQSPTHLIKTRGQQVTLRCSPKSGHDTVSWYQQALGQGPQFIFQYYEEEERQRGNFPDRFSGHQFPNYSSELNVNALLLGDSALYLCASSLGWGQGEQPQHFGDGTRLSIL.

This chain uses TRBV24-1 with TRBJ2-3; 9 bases align to TRBD2. From germline, CDR1 is KGHDR and CDR2 SFDVKD. V gave up 0 bases and J gave up 2 bases; unmatched junction bases: 2. The CDR3 is made up of 16 amino acids. CDR3 bases: TGTGCCACCAGTGATTTGACTAGCGGGCCCACAGATACGCAGTATTTT. It yields the protein CATSDLTSGPTDTQYF.

V gene TRBV5-8 combines with J gene TRBJ2-7; 12 bases map to TRBD2. Trimming took 4 bases from V and 4 from J; bases not matched to a gene: 12. The length of the CDR3 is 17 residues. Germline CDR1 reads SGHTS; CDR2 reads YDEGEE. The CDR3 DNA is TGTGCCAGCAGCCTAGGACTAGCGGGGTCCTCCCATTACGAGCAGTACTTC. Amino acids: CASSLGLAGSSHYEQYF.

This sequence joins TRBV4-2 and TRBJ2-5; 12 positions agree with TRBD2. Germline CDR1 reads LGHNA; CDR2 reads YNFKEQ. The CDR3 is 17 residues long. The V and J ends lost 0 bases and 5 bases, in that order; junction bases with no gene match: 7. CDR3 nucleotides: TGTGCCAGCAGCCAAGAAACTAGCGGGGGGCCCAAGGAGACCCAGTACTTC. Protein product: CASSQETSGGPKETQYF.

The chain recombines TRBV5-1 with TRBJ2-7; TRBD1 aligns across 9 bases. This CDR3 has 15 residues. Losses at the gene ends were 4 bases for V and 6 bases for J; bases not matched to a gene: 11. Germline loops: CDR1 SGHRS, CDR2 YFSETQ. This CDR3 reads CASSKRPGQGSEQYF. CDR3 sequence (DNA): TGCGCCAGCAGCAAAAGACCGGGACAGGGCAGCGAGCAGTACTTC. Supplemented by reference TRBV5-1 and TRBJ2-7, the full variable domain reads KAGVTQTPRYLIKTRGQQVTLSCSPISGHRSVSWYQQTPGQGLQFLFEYFSETQRNKGNFPGRFSGRQFSNSRSEMNVSTLELGDSALYLCASSKRPGQGSEQYFGPGTRLTVT.

This clone was recorded a few times. This rearrangement joins TRBV6-1 to TRBJ1-3; no firm D call. CDR3 length equals 14 residues. Germline V gene sequence: CDR1 MNHNS, CDR2 SASEGT. Trimming took off 3 bases at V and 0 bases at J, with 6 bases between the two ends. CDR3 in amino acids: CASSDRYSGNTIYF. The CDR3 DNA follows: TGTGCCAGCAGTGACCGGTACTCTGGAAACACCATATATTTT.

V is TRBV10-3 and J is TRBJ1-6, with D tentatively TRBD1 (6 bases). Looked up from germline, CDR1 is ENHRY and CDR2 is SYGVKD. The length of the CDR3 is 17 residues. The V and J ends lost 3 bases and 7 bases respectively, with 19 bases between them. The CDR3 DNA reads as TGTGCCATCAGTGATCGAGGACAGATTAGTGGGAATTCACCCCTCCACTTT. It specifies CAISDRGQISGNSPLHF.

The rearrangement joins TRBV7-8 to TRBJ1-5; 7 bases fit TRBD1. The CDR3 contains 15 residues. Looked up from germline, CDR1 is SGHVS and CDR2 is FQNEAQ. The J segment lost 4 bases and the V segment lost 7 bases, leaving 10 bases of the junction unmatched. The CDR3 coding sequence is TGTGCCAGCAAACAGGGGCCCGGACGAAATCAGCCCCAGCATTTT. Its protein product is CASKQGPGRNQPQHF.

As to this clone: The same CDR3 also results from other DNA sequences found in this sample. The gene calls are TRBV5-1 and TRBJ2-7; the D gene is possibly TRBD1 (5 bases). Germline V CDR1 and CDR2: SGHRS, YFSETQ. CDR3 length: 12 residues. Trimming removed 5 bases from V and 3 bases from J, with 9 bases in between. DNA of the CDR3: TGCGCCAGCAGTTCAGACAGCTACGAGCAGTACTTC. Protein: CASSSDSYEQYF.